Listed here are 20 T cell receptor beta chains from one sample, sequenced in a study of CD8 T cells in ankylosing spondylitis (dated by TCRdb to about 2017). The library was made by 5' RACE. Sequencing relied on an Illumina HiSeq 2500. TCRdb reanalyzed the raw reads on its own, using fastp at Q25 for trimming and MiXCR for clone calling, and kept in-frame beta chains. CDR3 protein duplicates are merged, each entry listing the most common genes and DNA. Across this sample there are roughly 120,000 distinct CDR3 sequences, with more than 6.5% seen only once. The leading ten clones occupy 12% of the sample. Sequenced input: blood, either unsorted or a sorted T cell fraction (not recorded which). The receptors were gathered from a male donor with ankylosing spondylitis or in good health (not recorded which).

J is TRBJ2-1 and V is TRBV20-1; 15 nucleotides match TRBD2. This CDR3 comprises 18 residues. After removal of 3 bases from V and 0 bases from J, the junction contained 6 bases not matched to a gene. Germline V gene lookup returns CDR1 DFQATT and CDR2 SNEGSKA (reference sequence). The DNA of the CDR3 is TGCAGTGCTAGGGTCGGACTAGCGGGGGGGAGCTCCTACAATGAGCAGTTCTTC. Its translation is CSARVGLAGGSSYNEQFF.

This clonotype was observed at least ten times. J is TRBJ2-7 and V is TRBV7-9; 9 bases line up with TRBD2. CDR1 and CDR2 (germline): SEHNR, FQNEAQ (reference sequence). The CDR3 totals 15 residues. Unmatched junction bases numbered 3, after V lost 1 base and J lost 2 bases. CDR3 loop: CASSLVAGGTYEQYF. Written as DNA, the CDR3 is TGTGCCAGCAGCTTAGTCGCGGGGGGGACCTACGAGCAGTACTTC.

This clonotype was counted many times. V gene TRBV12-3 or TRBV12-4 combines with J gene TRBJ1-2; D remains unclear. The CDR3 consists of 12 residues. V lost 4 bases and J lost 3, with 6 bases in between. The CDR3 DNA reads TGTGCCAGCAGTTCAGGAGACTATGGCTACACCTTC. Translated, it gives CASSSGDYGYTF.

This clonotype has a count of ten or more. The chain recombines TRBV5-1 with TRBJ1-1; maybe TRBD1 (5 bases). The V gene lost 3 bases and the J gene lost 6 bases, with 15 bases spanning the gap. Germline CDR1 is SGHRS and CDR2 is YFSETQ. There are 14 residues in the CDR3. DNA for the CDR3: TGCGCCAGCAGCTGGGGGGTCGTGCTGGCTGAAGCTTTCTTT. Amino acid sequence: CASSWGVVLAEAFF.

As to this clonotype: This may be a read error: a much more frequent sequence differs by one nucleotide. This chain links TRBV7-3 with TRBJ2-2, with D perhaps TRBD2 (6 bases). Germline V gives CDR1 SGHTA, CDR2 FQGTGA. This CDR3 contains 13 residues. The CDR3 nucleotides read TGTGCCAGCAGCACGGTTCGGTCGGGGGAGCTGATTTTT. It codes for CASSTVRSGELIF.

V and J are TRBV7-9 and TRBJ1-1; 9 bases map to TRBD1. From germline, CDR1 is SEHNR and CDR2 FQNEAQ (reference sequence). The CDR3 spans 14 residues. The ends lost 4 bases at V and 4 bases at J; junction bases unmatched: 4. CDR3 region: CASSSDRGSTEAFF. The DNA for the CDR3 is TGTGCCAGCAGCTCGGACAGGGGATCCACTGAAGCTTTCTTT.

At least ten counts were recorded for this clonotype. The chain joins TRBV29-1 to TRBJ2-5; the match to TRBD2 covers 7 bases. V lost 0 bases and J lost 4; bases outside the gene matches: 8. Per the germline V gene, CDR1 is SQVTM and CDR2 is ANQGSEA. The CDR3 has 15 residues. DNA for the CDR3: TGCAGCGTTGAAGATCCGAGCGGGATCGGAGAGACCCAGTACTTC. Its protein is CSVEDPSGIGETQYF.

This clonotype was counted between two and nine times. CDR3 DNA sequence: TGTGCCAGCAGTGGACTCCGAGCCTACACCGGGGAGCTGTTTTTT. Amino acid sequence: CASSGLRAYTGELFF. V and J are TRBV28 and TRBJ2-2; D is possibly TRBD2 (5 bases). This CDR3 is 15 amino acids long. V lost 5 bases, J lost 3 bases, and 13 bases lay in between. The germline gives CDR1 MDHEN, CDR2 SYDVKM. Supplemented by reference TRBV28 and TRBJ2-2, the full variable domain reads DVKVTQSSRYLVKRTGEKVFLECVQDMDHENMFWYRQDPGLGLRLIYFSYDVKMKEKGDIPEGYSVSREKKERFSLILESASTNQTSMYLCASSGLRAYTGELFFGEGSRLTVL.

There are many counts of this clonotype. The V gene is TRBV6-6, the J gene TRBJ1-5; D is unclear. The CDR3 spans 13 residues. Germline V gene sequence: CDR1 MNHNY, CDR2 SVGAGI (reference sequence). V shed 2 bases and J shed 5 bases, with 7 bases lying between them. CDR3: CASSYDRDQPQHF. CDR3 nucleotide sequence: TGTGCCAGCAGTTACGACCGTGATCAGCCCCAGCATTTT.

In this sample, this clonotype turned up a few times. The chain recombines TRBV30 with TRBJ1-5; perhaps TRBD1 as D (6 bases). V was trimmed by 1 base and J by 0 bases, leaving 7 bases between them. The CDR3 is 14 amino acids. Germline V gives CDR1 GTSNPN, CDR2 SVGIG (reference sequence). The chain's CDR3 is CAWSEGGSNQPQHF. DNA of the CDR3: TGTGCCTGGAGTGAGGGGGGTAGCAATCAGCCCCAGCATTTT.

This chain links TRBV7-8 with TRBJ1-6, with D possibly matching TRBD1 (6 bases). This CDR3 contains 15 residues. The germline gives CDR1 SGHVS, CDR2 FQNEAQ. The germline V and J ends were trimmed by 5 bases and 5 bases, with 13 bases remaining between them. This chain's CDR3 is CASSIQGLNNSPLHF. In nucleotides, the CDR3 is TGTGCCAGCAGCATACAGGGTTTAAATAATTCACCCCTCCACTTT.

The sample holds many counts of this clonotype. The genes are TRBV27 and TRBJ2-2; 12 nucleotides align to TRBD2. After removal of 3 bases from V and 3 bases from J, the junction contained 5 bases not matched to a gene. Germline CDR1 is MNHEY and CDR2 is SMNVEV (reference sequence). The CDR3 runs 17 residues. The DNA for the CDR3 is TGTGCCAGCAGTTTCACGACTAGCGGGAGACACACCGGGGAGCTGTTTTTT. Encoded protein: CASSFTTSGRHTGELFF.

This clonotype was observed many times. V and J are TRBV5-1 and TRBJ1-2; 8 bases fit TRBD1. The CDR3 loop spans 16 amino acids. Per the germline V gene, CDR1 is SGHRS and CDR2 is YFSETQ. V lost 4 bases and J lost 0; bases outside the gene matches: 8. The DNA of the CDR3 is TGCGCCAGCAGCCTCGGGACAGGAAAAGCTAACTATGGCTACACCTTC. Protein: CASSLGTGKANYGYTF.

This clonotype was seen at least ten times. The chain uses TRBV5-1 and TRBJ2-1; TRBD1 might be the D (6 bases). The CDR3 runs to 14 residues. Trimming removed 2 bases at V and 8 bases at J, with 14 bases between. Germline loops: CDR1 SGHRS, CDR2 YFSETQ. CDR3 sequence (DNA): TGCGCCAGCAGCTTCGGACAGACCGGAGATGAGCAGTTCTTC. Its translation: CASSFGQTGDEQFF.

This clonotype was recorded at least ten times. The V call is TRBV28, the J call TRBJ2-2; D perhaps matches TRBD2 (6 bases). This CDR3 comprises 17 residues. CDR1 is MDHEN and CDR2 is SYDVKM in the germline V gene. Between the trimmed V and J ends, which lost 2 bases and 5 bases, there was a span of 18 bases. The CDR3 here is CASSLLRGSESTGELFF. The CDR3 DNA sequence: TGTGCCAGCAGTTTACTGCGGGGATCCGAGTCGACCGGGGAGCTGTTTTTT.

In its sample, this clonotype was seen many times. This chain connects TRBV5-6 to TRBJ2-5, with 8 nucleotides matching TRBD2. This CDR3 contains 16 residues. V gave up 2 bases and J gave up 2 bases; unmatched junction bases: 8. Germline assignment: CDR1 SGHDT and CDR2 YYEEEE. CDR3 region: CASSLLTSVAQETQYF. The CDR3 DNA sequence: TGTGCCAGCAGCTTATTGACTAGCGTAGCTCAAGAGACCCAGTACTTC.

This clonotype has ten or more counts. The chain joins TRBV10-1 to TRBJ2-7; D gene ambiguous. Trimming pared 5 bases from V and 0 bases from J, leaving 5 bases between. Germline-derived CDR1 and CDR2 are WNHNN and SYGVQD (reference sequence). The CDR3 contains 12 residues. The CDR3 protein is CASSHSSYEQYF. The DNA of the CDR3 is TGCGCCAGCAGTCACAGCTCCTACGAGCAGTACTTC.

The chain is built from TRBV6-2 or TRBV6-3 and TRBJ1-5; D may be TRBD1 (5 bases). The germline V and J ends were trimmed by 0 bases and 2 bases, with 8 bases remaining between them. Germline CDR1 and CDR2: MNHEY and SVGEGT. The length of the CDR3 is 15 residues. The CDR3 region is CASSYSSRGNQPQHF. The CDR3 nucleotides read TGTGCCAGCAGTTACTCGAGCAGGGGCAATCAGCCCCAGCATTTT.

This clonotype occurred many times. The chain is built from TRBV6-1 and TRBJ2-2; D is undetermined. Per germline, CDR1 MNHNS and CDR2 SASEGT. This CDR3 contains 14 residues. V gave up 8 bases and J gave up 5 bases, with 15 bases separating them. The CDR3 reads CASLWARSTGELFF. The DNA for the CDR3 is TGTGCCAGCCTCTGGGCACGCTCTACCGGGGAGCTGTTTTTT.

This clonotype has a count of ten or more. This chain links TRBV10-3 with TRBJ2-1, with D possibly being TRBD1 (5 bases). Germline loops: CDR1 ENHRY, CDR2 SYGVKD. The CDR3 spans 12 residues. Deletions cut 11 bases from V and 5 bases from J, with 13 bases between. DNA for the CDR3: TGTGCCTCTACCGACAGCCACAATGAGCAGTTCTTC. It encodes CASTDSHNEQFF.